Below, one T cell receptor beta chain is given with its context. Method: immunoSEQ multiplex PCR; TCRdb's copy keeps in-frame clones and lacks some. The table includes approximately 85,000 clones, around 90% detected once. This sample is part of a study of blood T cell repertoires in COVID-19. The CDR3 extends over 12 amino acids. Germline V gene lookup returns CDR1 SGHVS and CDR2 FQNEAQ. Between the trimmed V and J ends, which lost 4 bases and 8 bases, there was a span of 10 bases. The clonotype originates from a woman of 80 years or more with active or convalescent COVID-19. Sequenced input: peripheral blood. The gene calls are TRBV7-8 and TRBJ2-3, with D tentatively TRBD2 (6 bases). This CDR3 reads CASSSLGGTQYF. CDR3 nucleotide sequence: TGTGCCAGCAGCTCCTTGGGGGGTACGCAGTATTTT.